There are many counts of the clone carrying this TCR beta chain. Its antigen is unknown. Making the bulk TCR libraries relied on previously described methods and listed TCR primers. TCRdb redid the calling of the PCR reads with MiXCR, one entry per CDR3 protein. This table holds 490,000 or so distinct CDR3 sequences, roughly a fifth found once. The sample is drawn from a study of molecular identifiers for immune sequencing clone quantification. Whole-study findings and limits: The share of molecules held by clones above 20 RNA copies was over 99% in effector cells and under 1% in naive cells.

V gave up 9 bases and J gave up 5 bases; unmatched junction bases: 7. The CDR3 sequence is 13 residues long. CDR1 and CDR2 from the germline V gene are MNHEY and SVGAGI. Between 20,000 and 1,000,000 sorted cells, with 10%, 30% or 50% RNA, yielded naive CD8 libraries. The chain employs TRBV6-5 and TRBJ2-5; TRBD1 agrees at 9 bases. The receptor's source is a human donor in good health. Some libraries in this study had Jurkat cell RNA spiked in. The sequenced sample was naive CD8+ T cells from blood, with Jurkat cell RNA spiked in. Noted subset: FACS-sorted CD8+CD4-CCR7+CD45RA+ naive T cells. CDR3 bases: TGTGCCAGTAGGGACAGGGTTTCTGAGACCCAGTACTTC. Its protein is CASRDRVSETQYF.